The TCR beta chain under discussion was sequenced for a study of cytomegalovirus exposure and HLA in healthy donors. CDR3 length: 16 amino acids. In germline, CDR1 is LNHDA, CDR2 SQIVND (reference sequence). Between the trimmed V and J ends, which lost 2 bases and 4 bases, there was a span of 17 bases. Vbeta (60) and Jbeta (13) primers were used in the PCR. In the original workflow: Unique TCR beta chains numbered about 80 million in a later analysis, with about 11 million shared. Clones were sequenced by immunoSEQ multiplex PCR, and TCRdb holds only the in-frame ones, with some missing. Clone size and V and J calls were adopted from that table, with D and trimming inferred from the DNA. The sample carries 150,000 to 200,000 clones, 60% to 85% recorded once. Notes on the study in general: HLA allele associations emerged for some 16,000 TCR beta sequences in a later analysis, at 0.05 false discovery rate. Trimming of TCR beta V- and J-genes showed a link, identified in a later analysis, to a missense DCLRE1C variant.

About this clone itself: What it binds is not known.

This chain uses TRBV19 with TRBJ1-1; D is uncertain. The TCR sequence derives from a female donor in good health and CMV-seronegative. Sequencing used PBMCs. CDR3 sequence: CASSIPGSAMGTEAFF. The CDR3 DNA is TGTGCCAGTAGTATACCCGGGTCTGCAATGGGCACTGAAGCTTTCTTT.